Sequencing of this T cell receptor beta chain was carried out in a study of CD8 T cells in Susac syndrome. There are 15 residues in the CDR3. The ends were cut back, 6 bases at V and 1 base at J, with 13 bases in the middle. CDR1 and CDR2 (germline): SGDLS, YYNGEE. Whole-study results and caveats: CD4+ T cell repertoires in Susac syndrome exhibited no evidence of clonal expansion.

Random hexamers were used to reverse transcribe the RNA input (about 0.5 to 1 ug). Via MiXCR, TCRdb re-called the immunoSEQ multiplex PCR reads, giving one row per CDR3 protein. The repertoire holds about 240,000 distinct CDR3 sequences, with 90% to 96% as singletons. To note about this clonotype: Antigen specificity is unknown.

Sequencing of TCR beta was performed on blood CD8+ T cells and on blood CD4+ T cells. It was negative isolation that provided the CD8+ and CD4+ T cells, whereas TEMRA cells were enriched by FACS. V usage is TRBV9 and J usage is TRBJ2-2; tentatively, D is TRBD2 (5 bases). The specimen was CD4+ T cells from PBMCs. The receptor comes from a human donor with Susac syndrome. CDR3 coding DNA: TGTGCCAGCACCACTAGATCGGTGAACACCGGGGAGCTGTTTTTT. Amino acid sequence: CASTTRSVNTGELFF.